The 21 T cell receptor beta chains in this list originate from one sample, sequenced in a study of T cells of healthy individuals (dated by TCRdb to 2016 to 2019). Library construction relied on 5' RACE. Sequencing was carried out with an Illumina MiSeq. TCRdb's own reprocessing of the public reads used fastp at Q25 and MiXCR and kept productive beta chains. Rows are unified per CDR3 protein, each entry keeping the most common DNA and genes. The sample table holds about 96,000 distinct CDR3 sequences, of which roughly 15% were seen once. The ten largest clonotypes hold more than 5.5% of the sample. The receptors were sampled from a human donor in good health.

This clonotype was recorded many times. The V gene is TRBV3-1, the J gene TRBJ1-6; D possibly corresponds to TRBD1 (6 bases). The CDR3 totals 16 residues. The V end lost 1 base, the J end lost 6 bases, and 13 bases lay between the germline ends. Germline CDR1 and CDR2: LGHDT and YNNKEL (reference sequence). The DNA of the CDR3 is TGTGCCAGCAGCCAAGGATGGGGGGCGGGTAATTCACCCCTCCACTTT. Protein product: CASSQGWGAGNSPLHF.

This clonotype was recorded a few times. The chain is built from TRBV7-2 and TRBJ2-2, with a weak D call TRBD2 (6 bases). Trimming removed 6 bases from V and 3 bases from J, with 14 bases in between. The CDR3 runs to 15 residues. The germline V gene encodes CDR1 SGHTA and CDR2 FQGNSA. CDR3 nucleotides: TGTGCCAGCAGACCTCGGTCGGGGGACACCGGGGAGCTGTTTTTT. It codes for CASRPRSGDTGELFF. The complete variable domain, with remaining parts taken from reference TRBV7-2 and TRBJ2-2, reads GAGVSQSPSNKVTEKGKDVELRCDPISGHTALYWYRQSLGQGLEFLIYFQGNSAPDKSGLPSDRFSAERTGGSVSTLTIQRTQQEDSAVYLCASRPRSGDTGELFFGEGSRLTVL.

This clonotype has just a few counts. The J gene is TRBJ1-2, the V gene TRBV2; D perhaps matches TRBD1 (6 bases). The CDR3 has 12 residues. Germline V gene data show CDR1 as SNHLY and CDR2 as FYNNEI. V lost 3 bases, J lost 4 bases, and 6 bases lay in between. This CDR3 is CASSEDSYGYTF. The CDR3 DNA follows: TGTGCCAGCAGTGAGGACAGCTATGGCTACACCTTC.

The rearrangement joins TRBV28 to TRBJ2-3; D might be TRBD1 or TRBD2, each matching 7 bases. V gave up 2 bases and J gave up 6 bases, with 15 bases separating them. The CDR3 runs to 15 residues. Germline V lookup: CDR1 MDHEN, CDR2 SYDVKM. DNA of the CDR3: TGTGCCAGCAGTTTAATGCAGGGGGGAGGGGATACGCAGTATTTT. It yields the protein CASSLMQGGGDTQYF.

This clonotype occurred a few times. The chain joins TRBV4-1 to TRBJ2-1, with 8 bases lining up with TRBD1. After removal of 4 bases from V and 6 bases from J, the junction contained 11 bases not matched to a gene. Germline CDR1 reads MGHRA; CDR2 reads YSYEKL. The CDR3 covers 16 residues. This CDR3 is CASSPMGQVGFNEQFF. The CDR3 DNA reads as TGCGCCAGCAGCCCAATGGGACAGGTGGGCTTCAATGAGCAGTTCTTC.

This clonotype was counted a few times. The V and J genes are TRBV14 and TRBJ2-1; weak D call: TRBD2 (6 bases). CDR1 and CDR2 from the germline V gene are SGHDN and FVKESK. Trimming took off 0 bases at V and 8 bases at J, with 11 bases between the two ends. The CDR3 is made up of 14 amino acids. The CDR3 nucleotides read TGTGCCAGCAGCCAAGATCGGGGGTACGATGAGCAGTTCTTC. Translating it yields CASSQDRGYDEQFF.

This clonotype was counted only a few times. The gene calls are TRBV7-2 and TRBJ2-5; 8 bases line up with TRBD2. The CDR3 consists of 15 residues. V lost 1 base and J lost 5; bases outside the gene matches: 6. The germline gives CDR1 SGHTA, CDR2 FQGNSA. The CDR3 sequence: CASSLDAGGEETQYF. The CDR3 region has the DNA TGTGCCAGCAGCTTAGATGCCGGGGGGGAGGAGACCCAGTACTTC.

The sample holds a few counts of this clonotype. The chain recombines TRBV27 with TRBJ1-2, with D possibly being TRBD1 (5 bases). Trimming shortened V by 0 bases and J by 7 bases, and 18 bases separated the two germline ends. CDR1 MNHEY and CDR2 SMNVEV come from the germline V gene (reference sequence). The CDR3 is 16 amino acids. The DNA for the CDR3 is TGTGCCAGCAGTTTATCGGGGGGTCCTGGCTGGAGTGGCTACACCTTC. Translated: CASSLSGGPGWSGYTF.

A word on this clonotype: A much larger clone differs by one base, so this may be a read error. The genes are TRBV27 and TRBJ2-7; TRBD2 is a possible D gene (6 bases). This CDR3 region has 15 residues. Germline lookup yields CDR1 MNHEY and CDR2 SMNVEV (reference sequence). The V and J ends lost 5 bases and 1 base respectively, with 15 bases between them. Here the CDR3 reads CASSPLGTRSYEQYF. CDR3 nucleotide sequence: TGTGCCAGCAGTCCACTCGGGACTCGGTCCTACGAGCAGTACTTC.

The CDR3 nucleotides are TGTGCCATCAAAAGAGCGGGAGGCTTCACAGATACGCAGTATTTT. The encoded protein is CAIKRAGGFTDTQYF. V gene TRBV10-3 combines with J gene TRBJ2-3; 9 bases fit TRBD2. This CDR3 spans 15 amino acids. CDR1 is ENHRY, CDR2 SYGVKD, per germline. J lost 2 bases, V lost 7 bases, and 7 bases had no gene match.

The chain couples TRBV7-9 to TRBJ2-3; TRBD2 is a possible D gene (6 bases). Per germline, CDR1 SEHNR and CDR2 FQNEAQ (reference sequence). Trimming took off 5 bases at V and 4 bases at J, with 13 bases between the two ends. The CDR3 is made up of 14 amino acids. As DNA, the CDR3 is TGTGCCAGCAGCCCCTTAGGCGGGGCAGATACGCAGTATTTT. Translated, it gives CASSPLGGADTQYF.

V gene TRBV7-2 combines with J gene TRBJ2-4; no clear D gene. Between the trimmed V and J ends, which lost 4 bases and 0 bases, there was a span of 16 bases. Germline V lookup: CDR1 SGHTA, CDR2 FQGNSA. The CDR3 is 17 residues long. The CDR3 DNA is TGTGCCAGCAGCTCCAACGACACCCCGGGAGCCAAAAACATTCAGTACTTC. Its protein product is CASSSNDTPGAKNIQYF.

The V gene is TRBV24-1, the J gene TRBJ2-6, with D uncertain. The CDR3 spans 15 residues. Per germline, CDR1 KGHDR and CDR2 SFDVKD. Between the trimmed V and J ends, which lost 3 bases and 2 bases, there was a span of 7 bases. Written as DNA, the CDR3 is TGTGCCACCAGTGATCGGTCCCCTGGGGCCAACGTCCTGACTTTC. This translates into CATSDRSPGANVLTF.

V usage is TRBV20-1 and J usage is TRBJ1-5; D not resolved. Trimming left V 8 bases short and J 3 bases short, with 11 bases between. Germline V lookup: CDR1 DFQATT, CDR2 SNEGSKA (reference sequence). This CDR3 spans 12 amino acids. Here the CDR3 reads CSTRPHNQPQHF. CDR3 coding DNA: TGCAGTACCAGACCCCACAATCAGCCCCAGCATTTT.

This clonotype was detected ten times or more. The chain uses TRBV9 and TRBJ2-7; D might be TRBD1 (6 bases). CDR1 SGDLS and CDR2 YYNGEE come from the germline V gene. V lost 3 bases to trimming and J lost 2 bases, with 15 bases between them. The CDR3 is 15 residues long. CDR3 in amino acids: CASSARDTKTYEQYF. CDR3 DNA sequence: TGTGCCAGCAGCGCCCGGGACACAAAAACCTACGAGCAGTACTTC.

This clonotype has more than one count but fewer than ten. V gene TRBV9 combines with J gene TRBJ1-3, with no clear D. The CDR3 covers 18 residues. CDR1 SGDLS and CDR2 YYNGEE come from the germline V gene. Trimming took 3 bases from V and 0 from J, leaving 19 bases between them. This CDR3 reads CASSEREVSHLSGNTIYF. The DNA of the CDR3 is TGTGCCAGCAGCGAGAGGGAGGTCTCCCATCTCTCTGGAAACACCATATATTTT.

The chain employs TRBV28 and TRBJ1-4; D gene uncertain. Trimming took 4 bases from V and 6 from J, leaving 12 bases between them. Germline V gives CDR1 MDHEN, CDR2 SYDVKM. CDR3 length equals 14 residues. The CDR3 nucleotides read TGTGCCAGCAGTTCCCCCGGTTTTGATGAAAAACTGTTTTTT. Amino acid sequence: CASSSPGFDEKLFF.

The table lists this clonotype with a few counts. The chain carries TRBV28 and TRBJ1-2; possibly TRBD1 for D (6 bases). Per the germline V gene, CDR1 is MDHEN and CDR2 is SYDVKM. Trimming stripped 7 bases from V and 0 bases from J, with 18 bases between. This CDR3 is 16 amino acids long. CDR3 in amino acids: CASTPLQGRTNYGYTF. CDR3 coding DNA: TGTGCCAGCACCCCCCTCCAGGGGAGAACTAACTATGGCTACACCTTC.

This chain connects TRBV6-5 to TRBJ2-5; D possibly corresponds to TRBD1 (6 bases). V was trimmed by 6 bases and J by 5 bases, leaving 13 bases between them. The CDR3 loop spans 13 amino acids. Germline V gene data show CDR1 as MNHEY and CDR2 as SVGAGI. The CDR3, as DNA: TGTGCCAGCAGGGTCAGGGGAAGGGAGACCCAGTACTTC. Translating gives CASRVRGRETQYF.

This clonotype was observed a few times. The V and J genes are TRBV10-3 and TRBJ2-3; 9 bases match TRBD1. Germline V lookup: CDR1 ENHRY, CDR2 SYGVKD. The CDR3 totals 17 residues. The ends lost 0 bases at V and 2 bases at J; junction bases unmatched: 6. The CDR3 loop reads CAISESGGQGTTDTQYF. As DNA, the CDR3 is TGTGCCATCAGTGAGTCGGGCGGACAGGGGACCACAGATACGCAGTATTTT.

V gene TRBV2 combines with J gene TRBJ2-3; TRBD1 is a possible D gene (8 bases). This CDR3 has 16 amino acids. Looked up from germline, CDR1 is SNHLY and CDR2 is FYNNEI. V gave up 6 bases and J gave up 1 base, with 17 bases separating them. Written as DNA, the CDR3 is TGTGCCAGCAGCGTCCGGACAGGGAGGGGCACAGATACGCAGTATTTT. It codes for CASSVRTGRGTDTQYF.